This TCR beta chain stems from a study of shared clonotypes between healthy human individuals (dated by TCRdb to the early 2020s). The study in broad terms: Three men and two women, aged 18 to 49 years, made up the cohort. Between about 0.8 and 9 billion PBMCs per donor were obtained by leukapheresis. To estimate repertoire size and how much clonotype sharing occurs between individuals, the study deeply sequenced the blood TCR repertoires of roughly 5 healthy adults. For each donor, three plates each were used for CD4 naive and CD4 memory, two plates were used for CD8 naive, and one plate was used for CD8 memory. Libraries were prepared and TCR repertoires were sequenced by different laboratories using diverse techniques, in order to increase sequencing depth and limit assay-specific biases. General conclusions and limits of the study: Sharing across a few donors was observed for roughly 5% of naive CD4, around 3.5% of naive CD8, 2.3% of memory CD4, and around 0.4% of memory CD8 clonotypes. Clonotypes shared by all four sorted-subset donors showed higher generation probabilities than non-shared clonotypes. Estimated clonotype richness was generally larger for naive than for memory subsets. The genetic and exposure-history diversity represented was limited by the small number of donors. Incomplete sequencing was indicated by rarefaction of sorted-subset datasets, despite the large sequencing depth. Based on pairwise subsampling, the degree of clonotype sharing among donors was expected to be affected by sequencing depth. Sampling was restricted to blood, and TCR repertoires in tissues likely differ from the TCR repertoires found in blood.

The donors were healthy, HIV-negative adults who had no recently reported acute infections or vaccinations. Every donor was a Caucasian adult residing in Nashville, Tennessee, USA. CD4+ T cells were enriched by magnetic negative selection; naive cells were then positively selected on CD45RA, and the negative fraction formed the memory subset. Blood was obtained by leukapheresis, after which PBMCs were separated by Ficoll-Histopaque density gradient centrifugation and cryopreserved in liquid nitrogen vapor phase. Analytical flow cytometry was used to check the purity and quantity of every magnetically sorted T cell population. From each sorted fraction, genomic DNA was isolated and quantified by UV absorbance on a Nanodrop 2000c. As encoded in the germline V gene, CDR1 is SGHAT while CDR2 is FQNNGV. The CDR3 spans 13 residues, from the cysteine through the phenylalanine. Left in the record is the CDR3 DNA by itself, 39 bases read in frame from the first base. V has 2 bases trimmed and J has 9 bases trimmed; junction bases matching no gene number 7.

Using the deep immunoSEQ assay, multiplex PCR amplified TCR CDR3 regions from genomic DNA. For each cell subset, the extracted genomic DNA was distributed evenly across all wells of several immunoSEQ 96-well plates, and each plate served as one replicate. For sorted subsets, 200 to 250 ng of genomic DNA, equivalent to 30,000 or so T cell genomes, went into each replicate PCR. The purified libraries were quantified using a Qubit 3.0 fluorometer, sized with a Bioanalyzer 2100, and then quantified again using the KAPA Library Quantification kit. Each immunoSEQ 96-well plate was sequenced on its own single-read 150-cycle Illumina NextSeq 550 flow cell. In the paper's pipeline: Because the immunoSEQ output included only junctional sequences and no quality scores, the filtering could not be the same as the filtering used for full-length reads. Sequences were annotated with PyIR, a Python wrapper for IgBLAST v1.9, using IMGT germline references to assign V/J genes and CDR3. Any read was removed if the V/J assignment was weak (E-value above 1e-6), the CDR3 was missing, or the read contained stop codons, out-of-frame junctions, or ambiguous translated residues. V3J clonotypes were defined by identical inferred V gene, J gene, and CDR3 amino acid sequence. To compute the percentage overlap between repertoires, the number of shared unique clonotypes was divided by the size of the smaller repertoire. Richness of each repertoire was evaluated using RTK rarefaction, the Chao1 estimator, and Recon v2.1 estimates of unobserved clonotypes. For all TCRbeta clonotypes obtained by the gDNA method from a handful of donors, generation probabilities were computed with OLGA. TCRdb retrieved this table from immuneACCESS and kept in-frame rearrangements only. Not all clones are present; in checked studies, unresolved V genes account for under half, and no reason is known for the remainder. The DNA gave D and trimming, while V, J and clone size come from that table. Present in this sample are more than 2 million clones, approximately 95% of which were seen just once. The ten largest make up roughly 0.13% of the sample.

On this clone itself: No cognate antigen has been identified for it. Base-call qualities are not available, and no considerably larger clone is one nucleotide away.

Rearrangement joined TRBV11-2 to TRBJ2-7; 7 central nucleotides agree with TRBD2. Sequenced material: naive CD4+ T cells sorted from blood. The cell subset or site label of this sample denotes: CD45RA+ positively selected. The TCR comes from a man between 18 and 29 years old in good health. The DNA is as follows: TGTGCCAGCAGCTTACAGAATCCGGGGGGGCAGTACTTC. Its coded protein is CASSLQNPGGQYF.